This T cell receptor beta chain was sequenced for a study of T cells after yellow fever vaccination. MiXCR, run by TCRdb on the 5' RACE reads, gives a single entry per CDR3 protein. The sample includes about 340,000 distinct CDR3 sequences, 8.5% to 10% of them seen just once. This clonotype was seen a few times. The CDR3 consists of 14 residues. The V end was cut by 4 bases, the J end by 9 bases, with 19 bases between. CDR1 is SGHRS, CDR2 YFSETQ, per germline. The rearrangement joins TRBV5-1 to TRBJ1-1; TRBD1 might be the D (6 bases). The specimen comprised PBMCs, sampled on the day of the first yellow fever vaccination. This TCR derives from a young man who received the YFV17D yellow fever vaccine. In nucleotides, the CDR3 is TGCGCCAGCAGCGACCTCAACGACAGGAGAAAAGCTTTCTTT. Its translation: CASSDLNDRRKAFF.